These 8 T cell receptor beta chains were all obtained from the same sample, sequenced in a study of blood T cell repertoires in COVID-19. Generated by immunoSEQ multiplex PCR, the TCRdb table keeps only in-frame clones and is missing some. In the table there are about 260,000 clones, roughly 82% of which are singletons. The sequencing input was PBMCs or T cells enriched from blood (not recorded which). The source is a woman aged 45-59 years who had recovered from COVID-19.

This chain connects TRBV10-2 to TRBJ1-2, with 10 bases that match TRBD1. The J segment lost 5 bases and the V segment lost 4 bases, leaving 13 bases of the junction unmatched. The CDR3 length is 17 residues. Germline V gene data show CDR1 as WSHSY and CDR2 as SAAADI. In nucleotides, the CDR3 is TGCGCCAGCAGTGCTGGGACAGGGGCTGACCTGCGGTATGGCTACACCTTC. Amino acid sequence: CASSAGTGADLRYGYTF.

The chain employs TRBV27 and TRBJ1-4; 8 bases align to TRBD1. The V and J ends lost 5 bases and 8 bases, in that order; junction bases with no gene match: 10. The length of the CDR3 is 15 residues. The germline V gene has CDR1 MNHEY and CDR2 SMNVEV (reference sequence). This chain's CDR3 is CASSPTGTGLEKLFF. The CDR3 DNA sequence: TGTGCCAGCAGTCCGACGGGGACAGGACTCGAAAAACTGTTTTTT.

This clone turned up a few times. This rearrangement joins TRBV7-2 to TRBJ1-2, with a tentative D call TRBD1 (6 bases). With 5 bases removed from V and 2 bases from J, the gap between germline ends came to 15 bases. There are 15 residues in the CDR3. Germline CDR1 and CDR2: SGHTA and FQGNSA. The CDR3 is CASSPQTGPNYGYTF. CDR3 sequence (DNA): TGTGCCAGCAGCCCCCAGACAGGCCCGAACTATGGCTACACCTTC.

The chain links TRBV7-9 to TRBJ1-3; TRBD1 matches 7 bases. Germline CDR1 is SEHNR and CDR2 is FQNEAQ (reference sequence). The CDR3 is 14 residues long. The J segment lost 1 base and the V segment lost 7 bases, leaving 4 bases of the junction unmatched. The CDR3, as DNA: TGTGCCAGCACACAGGGGATTTCTGGAAACACCATATATTTT. This translates into CASTQGISGNTIYF.

This clone showed up just a few times. This sequence joins TRBV10-1 and TRBJ2-1, with D maybe TRBD1 (6 bases). V lost 3 bases and J 8 bases, leaving 8 bases between the germline ends. The CDR3 is 12 amino acids. CDR1 is WNHNN, CDR2 SYGVQD, per germline (reference sequence). CDR3 residues: CASSEQGYEQFF. CDR3 in DNA: TGCGCCAGCAGTGAACAGGGCTATGAGCAGTTCTTC.

This chain links TRBV7-9 with TRBJ1-2; D is undetermined. The CDR3 has 14 residues. V lost 3 bases and J 6 bases, leaving 14 bases between the germline ends. Germline loops: CDR1 SEHNR, CDR2 FQNEAQ (reference sequence). The DNA of the CDR3 is TGTGCCAGCAGCTTTTCGGCTTTGGGCGATGGCTACACCTTC. Translated, it gives CASSFSALGDGYTF.

The rearrangement uses TRBV5-1 and TRBJ2-5; 7 nucleotides line up with TRBD1. The CDR3 is 15 amino acids. Germline V gives CDR1 SGHRS, CDR2 YFSETQ. After removal of 3 bases from V and 5 bases from J, the junction contained 10 bases not matched to a gene. The chain's CDR3 is CASSSLTGSGETQYF. CDR3 sequence (DNA): TGCGCCAGCAGCTCCTTGACAGGGTCGGGGGAGACCCAGTACTTC.

CDR3 nucleotides: TGTGCCAGCAGCTTCTCGGGACAGGGGGCTACTGAAGCTTTCTTT. This codes for CASSFSGQGATEAFF. This sequence joins TRBV6-2 or TRBV6-3 and TRBJ1-1; 12 bases line up with TRBD1. The CDR3 consists of 15 residues. The ends lost 6 bases at V and 5 bases at J; junction bases unmatched: 7. Germline assignment: CDR1 MNHEY and CDR2 SVGEGT.